The rows below give T cell receptor beta chains drawn from one sample of a study of T cell responses to AZD1222 COVID-19 vaccine. The data were produced by immunoSEQ multiplex PCR, yet TCRdb's version contains in-frame clones alone and is incomplete. This sample yields around 180,000 clones, of which around 94% are seen a single time; under 2% belongs to the top ten. Here the sequenced sample was peripheral blood, taken 28 days after the second AZD1222 dose. The receptors derive from an adult who received the AZD1222 COVID-19 vaccine. Both conserved end residues are part of each CDR3. Fields, in order: CDR3 length, V gene, J gene, clone size, D gene, CDR3 DNA, CDR3 protein. D genes are given only for firm matches. The listing skips clone size in some rows; elsewhere it reads once, few, many or a size class.

>13|TRBV7-9|TRBJ2-2|few|-
TGTGCCAGCAGCCCTCAGACCCAGAGGGAGCTGTTTTTT
CASSPQTQRELFF
>11|TRBV23-1|TRBJ1-2|-|TRBD1
TGCGCCAGCAGGGACAGGGAGGGCCAGACCTTC
CASRDREGQTF
>13|TRBV5-1|TRBJ2-2|-|-
TGCGCCAGCAGCTTTGTGTCGACCGGGGAGCTGTTTTTT
CASSFVSTGELFF
>19|TRBV18|TRBJ1-3|-|-
TGTGCCAGCTCACCCAGGACGGGCTCAACACACTTCTCTGGAAACACCATATATTTT
CASSPRTGSTHFSGNTIYF
>15|TRBV19|TRBJ2-2|-|TRBD2
TGTGCCAGTAGTATGGGGACTAGCGGGACCGGGGAGCTGTTTTTT
CASSMGTSGTGELFF
>13|TRBV7-9|TRBJ1-4|-|-
TGTGCCAGCAGCCGGCAGGTTAATGAAAAACTGTTTTTT
CASSRQVNEKLFF
>10|TRBV6-5|TRBJ1-2|-|-
TGTGCGGTCTATAACTATGGCTACACCTTC
CAVYNYGYTF
>17|TRBV7-9|TRBJ2-5|-|TRBD2
TGTGCCAGCAGCCTAGGACTAGCGGGAGTAGGTCAAGAGACCCAGTACTTC
CASSLGLAGVGQETQYF
>14|TRBV11-1|TRBJ2-6|-|-
TGTGCCAGCAGCGGTGATGGTGGGGCCAACGTCCTGACTTTC
CASSGDGGANVLTF
>13|TRBV4-1|TRBJ2-7|few|-
TGCGCCAGCAGCCAAGCACAGGGATACGAGCAGTACTTC
CASSQAQGYEQYF
>13|TRBV5-6|TRBJ2-5|-|-
TGTGCCAGCAGCTTGGATATACAAGAGACCCAGTACTTC
CASSLDIQETQYF
>16|TRBV9|TRBJ2-2|-|-
TGTGCCAGCAGCGTAGAGGGGTCCAGGGCCACCGGGGAGCTGTTTTTT
CASSVEGSRATGELFF
>15|TRBV28|TRBJ1-6|-|TRBD1
TGTGCCAGCAGTTTATATAACAGGGGGGCTTCACCCCTCCACTTT
CASSLYNRGASPLHF
>15|TRBV7-9|TRBJ2-1|-|-
TGTGCCAGCAGCTTCTCGTTAAGCTCCTACAATGAGCAGTTCTTC
CASSFSLSSYNEQFF
>11|TRBV20-1|TRBJ1-2|-|-
TGCAGTGCCCCCCGGGGGGACGGCTACACCTTC
CSAPRGDGYTF
>15|TRBV21-1|TRBJ1-5|-|-
TGTGCCAGCAGCAAAGTCTGGGGACTAAATCAGCCCCAGCATTTT
CASSKVWGLNQPQHF
>13|TRBV28|TRBJ2-7|-|TRBD2
TGTGCCAGCAGTTCTAGCGGCACCTACGAGCAGTACTTC
CASSSSGTYEQYF
>13|TRBV13|TRBJ1-1|-|-
TGTGCCAGCAGCTTAGTTCTAGGGACAGAAGCTTTCTTT
CASSLVLGTEAFF
>13|TRBV19|TRBJ2-7|-|-
TGTGCCAGTAGTCCGGGGACATCTTACGAGCAGTACTTC
CASSPGTSYEQYF
>16|TRBV19|TRBJ1-1|-|-
TGTGCCAGTAGTCCGGGGAGTCCTAGAGGTAACACTGAAGCTTTCTTT
CASSPGSPRGNTEAFF
>19|TRBV1|TRBJ2-2|few|-
TGCACCAGCAGCCTGCGGGGTTGGAACGGGAGGGCCGAAACCGGGGAGCTGTTTTTT
CTSSLRGWNGRAETGELFF
>20|TRBV18|TRBJ2-2|-|TRBD2
TGTGCCAGCCGTCAGTCCGGGGTTACTAGCGCGAGATCGCAGACCGGGGAGCTGTTTTTT
CASRQSGVTSARSQTGELFF
>14|TRBV6-2/TRBV6-3|TRBJ2-7|-|-
TGTGCCAGCAGTTATACGGAGGAAGAGGCGGAGCAGTACTTC
CASSYTEEEAEQYF
>14|TRBV27|TRBJ1-1|-|-
TGTGCCAGCCGGAGTAGGGGGAGCGGAACTGAAGCTTTCTTT
CASRSRGSGTEAFF
>15|TRBV5-6|TRBJ1-6|-|-
TGTGCCAGCAGCTTGGGCACGGGAGGTGGTTCACCCCTCCACTTT
CASSLGTGGGSPLHF
>17|TRBV18|TRBJ2-7|-|TRBD1
TGTGCCAGCTCGAAAAAAGGGGGCGGGCGGAGCTCCTACGAGCAGTACTTC
CASSKKGGGRSSYEQYF
>14|TRBV4-3|TRBJ2-7|-|-
TGCGCCAGCAGCCAAGGGAGGGGGGGCTACGAGCAGTACTTC
CASSQGRGGYEQYF
>15|TRBV7-9|TRBJ2-3|-|-
TGTGCCAGCAGCTTAGGGCGGAGACCCACAGATACGCAGTATTTT
CASSLGRRPTDTQYF
>15|TRBV7-2|TRBJ2-5|once|TRBD2
TGTGCCAGCAGCCTGGGGGGGTACCCACAAGAGACCCAGTACTTC
CASSLGGYPQETQYF
>17|TRBV5-1|TRBJ2-5|-|TRBD1
TGCGCCAGCAGCGGAGGACAGGGGAGAGTGGCCTGGGAGACCCAGTACTTC
CASSGGQGRVAWETQYF
>13|TRBV29-1|TRBJ2-3|-|-
TGCAGCGTTGAAGTACTAGCATCGAATACGCAGTATTTT
CSVEVLASNTQYF
>15|TRBV6-2/TRBV6-3|TRBJ1-1|-|TRBD1
TGTGCCAGCAGCCCGGGATACAGGGGGAACACTGAAGCTTTCTTT
CASSPGYRGNTEAFF
>16|TRBV19|TRBJ2-2|-|TRBD1
TGTGCCAGTAGTATGGGAACAGGGGGAAATGCCGGGGAGCTGTTTTTT
CASSMGTGGNAGELFF
>16|TRBV10-2|TRBJ2-1|once|-
TGCGCCAGCAGTGAGCCGATGGGCGGACGTTACAATGAGCAGTTCTTC
CASSEPMGGRYNEQFF
>11|TRBV5-6|TRBJ2-2|-|-
TGTGCCAGCAGCTTCGGGGTGGAGCTGTTTTTT
CASSFGVELFF
>15|TRBV18|TRBJ2-1|once|TRBD2
TGTGCCAGCTCACCAACGAGACTAGCGGACAATGAGCAGTTCTTC
CASSPTRLADNEQFF
>16|TRBV6-6|TRBJ1-4|-|TRBD1
TGTGCCAGCAGTTACCTACAGGGGGTAGTAAGGGGAAAACTGTTTTTT
CASSYLQGVVRGKLFF
>16|TRBV7-9|TRBJ1-4|few|-
TGTGCCAGCAGCTTACTCTTTCGGCAGGGTCATGAAAAACTGTTTTTT
CASSLLFRQGHEKLFF
>16|TRBV14|TRBJ2-3|-|TRBD2
TGTGCCAGCAGCCAAGAGTCTCTAGCGGTACAAGATACGCAGTATTTT
CASSQESLAVQDTQYF
>13|TRBV7-9|TRBJ1-2|-|-
TGTGCCAGCAGCTCCGACGGTACGACGGGCTACACCTTC
CASSSDGTTGYTF
>23|TRBV27|TRBJ2-3|once|TRBD1
TGTGCCAGCAGTTTACGAGTGCCAGCAGTTTACTTATGGGGGGGACAGGGCCCTGACGGACAGTATTTT
CASSLRVPAVYLWGGQGPDGQYF
>16|TRBV9|TRBJ2-2|few|TRBD1
TGTGCCAGCAGCGCCCGGACAGGCCTTGGTACCGGGGAGCTGTTTTTT
CASSARTGLGTGELFF
>11|TRBV6-5|TRBJ1-1|-|-
TGTGCCAGCAGTACCTCTTTGGCTGCTTTCTTT
CASSTSLAAFF
>13|TRBV2|TRBJ2-5|-|-
TGTGCCAGCAAAGAAACAGGGCAAGAGACCCAGTACTTC
CASKETGQETQYF
>14|TRBV2|TRBJ2-1|once|TRBD2
TGTGCCAGCACTAGCGGGGTCTCCTACAATGAGCAGTTCTTC
CASTSGVSYNEQFF
>13|TRBV11-2|TRBJ2-5|-|-
TGTGCCAGCAGCTTAGCACGATGGGAGACCCAGTACTTC
CASSLARWETQYF
>16|TRBV5-5|TRBJ2-2|once|TRBD1
TGTGCCAGCAGCCATCAGGGACAGGGGTTCACCGGGGAGCTGTTTTTT
CASSHQGQGFTGELFF
>16|TRBV28|TRBJ2-5|-|-
TGTGCCAGCAGTTCCCCCGCTGACAAGGGAGAGGAGACCCAGTACTTC
CASSSPADKGEETQYF
>13|TRBV30|TRBJ1-3|-|-
TGTGCCTGGAGTGTACTGAGCGGAAACACCATATATTTT
CAWSVLSGNTIYF
>18|TRBV15|TRBJ2-2|-|TRBD2
TGTGCCACCAGCAGAGATTACCTCGGCGGGGGGGGAACCGGGGAGCTGTTTTTT
CATSRDYLGGGGTGELFF
>11|TRBV27|TRBJ2-1|once|TRBD2
TGTGCCAGCCACGGACTAGCGGAGCAGTTCTTC
CASHGLAEQFF
>18|TRBV18|TRBJ1-4|-|-
TGTGCCAGCTCACTTACTGCCACCGCGGTGGGAACTAATGAAAAACTGTTTTTT
CASSLTATAVGTNEKLFF
>15|TRBV3-1/TRBV3-2|TRBJ1-2|-|-
TGTGCCAGCAGCCAAGGGTCCGACGCCCTTGGGGGCTACACCTTC
CASSQGSDALGGYTF
>16|TRBV7-9|TRBJ1-2|-|-
TGTGCCAGCAGCTTAGGTGCAGGGAGCATCAACTATGGCTACACCTTC
CASSLGAGSINYGYTF